This note documents a single TCR beta chain sequence. The antigen remains unidentified. These data originate in a study of T cell responses to AZD1222 COVID-19 vaccine. Findings of the study overall: At baseline, just a handful of AZD1222 recipients tested seropositive. Repertoires were sampled only after the peak T cell response.

Germline trimming cut 8 bases from V and 5 bases from J; bases unmatched to any gene: 8. The germline V gene has CDR1 LNHDA and CDR2 SQIVND (reference sequence). This CDR3 comprises 14 residues. Method: immunoSEQ multiplex PCR; TCRdb's copy keeps in-frame clones and lacks some. The sample holds some 89,000 clones, roughly 90% seen once. The rearrangement joins TRBV19 to TRBJ2-5; TRBD2 aligns across 10 bases. The sequences come from peripheral blood, collected on day 0 of MenACWY control vaccination. The receptor was derived from an adult in good health. The CDR3 region has the DNA TGTGCCAGTCGGGATCTAGCGGGAGCCGAGACCCAGTACTTC. Amino acids: CASRDLAGAETQYF.